These 17 T cell receptor beta chains were sequenced from one sample in a study of shared clonotypes between healthy human individuals. The table came from immunoSEQ multiplex PCR; TCRdb's copy has only in-frame clones and leaves some out. The sample gives around 1,100,000 clones, roughly 80% of which show up once; about 0.89% is in the top ten. The sequencing input was memory CD4+ T cells from PBMCs. This sample's subset: CD45RA-negative fraction. All receptors derive from a young man in good health. Some clones in this sample may be carry-over from other donors' samples.

V is TRBV6-1 and J is TRBJ1-2; D is uncertain. Trimming shortened V by 2 bases and J by 4 bases, and 5 bases separated the two germline ends. Germline CDR1 MNHNS, CDR2 SASEGT. The CDR3 covers 12 residues. CDR3 protein: CASSENPYGYTF. In nucleotides, the CDR3 is TGTGCCAGCAGTGAAAACCCCTATGGCTACACCTTC.

The rearrangement uses TRBV5-1 and TRBJ1-1, with D possibly being TRBD1 (6 bases). The CDR3 has 14 residues. Germline CDR1 reads SGHRS; CDR2 reads YFSETQ. Deletions cut 6 bases from V and 0 bases from J, with 12 bases between. The CDR3 coding sequence is TGCGCCAGCACCATACAGGGATTGAACACTGAAGCTTTCTTT. As protein: CASTIQGLNTEAFF.

V and J are TRBV6-6 and TRBJ2-1; D unclear. The germline V gene encodes CDR1 MNHNY and CDR2 SVGAGI (reference sequence). V lost 7 bases and J 0 bases, leaving 13 bases between the germline ends. The CDR3 consists of 15 residues. The CDR3 DNA reads as TGTGCCAGCACTCTCGGACCGAGCTCCTACAATGAGCAGTTCTTC. Translated: CASTLGPSSYNEQFF.

The chain employs TRBV9 and TRBJ1-5; D is uncertain. Trimming left V 1 base short and J 0 bases short, with 8 bases between. The CDR3 has 15 residues. Germline-derived CDR1 and CDR2 are SGDLS and YYNGEE. Written as DNA, the CDR3 is TGTGCCAGCAGCGTAACGGCAGATAGCAATCAGCCCCAGCATTTT. This translates into CASSVTADSNQPQHF.

The chain carries TRBV11-2 and TRBJ2-5; D is unresolved. Germline loops: CDR1 SGHAT, CDR2 FQNNGV. The CDR3 has 13 residues. V was cut by 3 bases and J by 7 bases, with 12 bases left in between. This CDR3 is CASSFGSSATQYF. The CDR3 bases are TGTGCCAGCAGCTTCGGCAGTTCGGCGACCCAGTACTTC. Filled out from reference TRBV11-2 and TRBJ2-5, the complete variable domain reads EAGVAQSPRYKIIEKRQSVAFWCNPISGHATLYWYQQILGQGPKLLIQFQNNGVVDDSQLPKDRFSAERLKGVDSTLKIQPAKLEDSAVYLCASSFGSSATQYFGPGTRLLVL.

Worth noting for this clone: Additional DNA sequences in this sample encode the identical CDR3. The chain couples TRBV28 to TRBJ1-2; the D is unclear. Germline values: CDR1 MDHEN, CDR2 SYDVKM. This CDR3 comprises 12 residues. The V end was cut by 3 bases, the J end by 8 bases, with 10 bases between. The CDR3 is CASSFGVGGYTF. For the CDR3, the DNA is TGTGCCAGCAGTTTCGGGGTAGGCGGCTACACCTTC.

This chain joins TRBV4-2 and TRBJ1-5; D uncertain. Trimming took 1 base from V and 6 from J, leaving 10 bases between them. The CDR3 contains 14 residues. The V gene's germline CDR1 is LGHNA and CDR2 YNFKEQ. CDR3 protein: CASSQVGVAQPQHF. The CDR3 DNA sequence: TGTGCCAGCAGCCAAGTAGGCGTGGCTCAGCCCCAGCATTTT.

The chain has TRBV28 and TRBJ1-1; 8 nucleotides match TRBD1. The CDR3 totals 13 residues. Trimming took 11 bases from V and 11 from J; bases not matched to a gene: 16. Germline values: CDR1 MDHEN, CDR2 SYDVKM. The CDR3, as DNA: TGTGCCGGTGGGACAGGAAACCCCTTTAACGCTTTCTTT. It codes for CAGGTGNPFNAFF.

J is TRBJ2-1 and V is TRBV5-1, with TRBD2 matching 12 bases. The CDR3 totals 17 residues. V gave up 4 bases and J gave up 9 bases; unmatched junction bases: 14. CDR1 and CDR2 (germline): SGHRS, YFSETQ. The CDR3 DNA reads as TGCGCCAGCAGCGTGGAGACTAGCGGGAGTTATAGGGGTGAGCAGTTCTTC. Protein sequence: CASSVETSGSYRGEQFF. The full variable domain, its missing parts supplied by reference TRBV5-1 and TRBJ2-1, is KAGVTQTPRYLIKTRGQQVTLSCSPISGHRSVSWYQQTPGQGLQFLFEYFSETQRNKGNFPGRFSGRQFSNSRSEMNVSTLELGDSALYLCASSVETSGSYRGEQFFGPGTRLTVL.

Comment on this clone: Different DNA sequences within this sample yield the same CDR3. The chain links TRBV5-6 to TRBJ2-5; D perhaps matches TRBD1 (6 bases). The CDR3 is 13 residues long. The V end was cut by 0 bases, the J end by 5 bases, with 8 bases between. Germline CDR1 is SGHDT and CDR2 is YYEEEE. The CDR3 DNA is TGTGCCAGCAGCTTGGCAGGGGTTGAGACCCAGTACTTC. Amino acid sequence: CASSLAGVETQYF.

For the CDR3, the DNA is TGCGCCAGCAGCTCGTCTAGCGGGAGAATAAGGGGAAAGCAGTTCTTC. Encoded protein: CASSSSSGRIRGKQFF. The J gene is TRBJ2-1, the V gene TRBV5-1; 10 nucleotides align to TRBD2. The CDR3 spans 16 residues. V shed 3 bases, J shed 11 bases, and the junction held 14 bases outside the gene matches. CDR1 is SGHRS, CDR2 YFSETQ, per germline.

On this clone itself: The germline gene is not matched at one end of the junction; a read error may be the cause. The gene calls are TRBV28 and TRBJ2-5; no firm D call. Germline V gives CDR1 MDHEN, CDR2 SYDVKM. CDR3 length equals 17 residues. In DNA form, the CDR3 reads TGTGCCAGCACTTTAAGTGGGCTGGGAAGGTTGCAAGAGACCCAGTACTTC. Translation: CASTLSGLGRLQETQYF.

This chain connects TRBV11-3 to TRBJ2-3, with 7 bases aligning to TRBD2. Trimming removed 3 bases from V and 2 bases from J; junction bases left unmatched: 5. This CDR3 spans 15 amino acids. CDR1 and CDR2 from the germline V gene are SGHNT and YENEEA. CDR3 DNA: TGTGCCAGCAGCTTTGCGGGAGAACCCACAGATACGCAGTATTTT. It is translated as CASSFAGEPTDTQYF.

The rearrangement links TRBV28 to TRBJ2-7; D gene ambiguous. V lost 5 bases to trimming and J lost 2 bases, with 10 bases between them. Germline CDR1 and CDR2: MDHEN and SYDVKM. CDR3 length equals 13 residues. This CDR3 is CASSNPRTYEQYF. CDR3 in DNA: TGTGCCAGCAGTAACCCGCGGACCTACGAGCAGTACTTC.

The rearrangement joins TRBV19 to TRBJ1-5, with TRBD1 identical over 9 bases. V gave up 2 bases and J gave up 8 bases; unmatched junction bases: 7. CDR1 is LNHDA and CDR2 is SQIVND in the germline V gene (reference sequence). The CDR3 sequence is 15 residues long. CDR3 nucleotides: TGTGCCAGTAGTATAATCGACAGGGGGTTAAAGCCCCAGCATTTT. It codes for CASSIIDRGLKPQHF.

This clone has only a few counts. The chain joins TRBV28 to TRBJ2-7, with D perhaps matching TRBD2 (5 bases). Germline CDR1 reads MDHEN; CDR2 reads SYDVKM. The ends were cut back, 5 bases at V and 0 bases at J, with 17 bases in the middle. The CDR3 is made up of 16 amino acids. The chain's CDR3 is CASSDPTSGGSYEQYF. The CDR3 nucleotides read TGTGCCAGCAGTGACCCCACGAGCGGAGGCTCCTACGAGCAGTACTTC.

The V gene is TRBV28, the J gene TRBJ2-2; D remains ambiguous. From germline, CDR1 is MDHEN and CDR2 SYDVKM. The ends were cut back, 0 bases at V and 6 bases at J, with 8 bases in the middle. This CDR3 is built from 14 residues. The CDR3 reads CASSLWVDAGELFF. The CDR3 DNA sequence: TGTGCCAGCAGTTTATGGGTAGACGCCGGGGAGCTGTTTTTT. The complete variable domain, with remaining parts taken from reference TRBV28 and TRBJ2-2, reads DVKVTQSSRYLVKRTGEKVFLECVQDMDHENMFWYRQDPGLGLRLIYFSYDVKMKEKGDIPEGYSVSREKKERFSLILESASTNQTSMYLCASSLWVDAGELFFGEGSRLTVL.